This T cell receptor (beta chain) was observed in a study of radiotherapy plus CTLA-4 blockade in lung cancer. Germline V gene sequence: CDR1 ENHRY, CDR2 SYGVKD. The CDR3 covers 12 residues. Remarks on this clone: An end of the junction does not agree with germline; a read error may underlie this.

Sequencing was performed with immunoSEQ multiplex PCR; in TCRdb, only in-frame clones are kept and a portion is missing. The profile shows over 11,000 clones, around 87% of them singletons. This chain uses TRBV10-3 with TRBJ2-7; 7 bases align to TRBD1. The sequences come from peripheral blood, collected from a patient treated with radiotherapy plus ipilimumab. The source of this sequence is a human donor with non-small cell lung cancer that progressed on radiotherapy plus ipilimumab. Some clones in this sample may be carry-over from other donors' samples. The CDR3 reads CATTTGPYGQYF. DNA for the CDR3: TGTGCCACGACGACAGGGCCCTACGGGCAGTACTTC.